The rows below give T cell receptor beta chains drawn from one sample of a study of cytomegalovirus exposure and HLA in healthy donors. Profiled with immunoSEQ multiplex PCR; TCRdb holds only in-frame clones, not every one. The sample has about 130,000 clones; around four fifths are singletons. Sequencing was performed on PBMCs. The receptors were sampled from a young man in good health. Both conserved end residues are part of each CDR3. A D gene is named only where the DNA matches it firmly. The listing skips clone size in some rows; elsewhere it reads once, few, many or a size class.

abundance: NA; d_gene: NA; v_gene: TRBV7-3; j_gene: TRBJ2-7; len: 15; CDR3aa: CASSLSSEGLDEQYF; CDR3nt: TGTGCCAGCAGCTTATCTTCTGAGGGCTTAGACGAGCAGTACTTC
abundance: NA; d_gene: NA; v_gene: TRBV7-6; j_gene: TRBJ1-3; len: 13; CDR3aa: CASSSGQGNTIYF; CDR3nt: TGTGCCAGCAGCTCTGGACAAGGAAACACCATATATTTT
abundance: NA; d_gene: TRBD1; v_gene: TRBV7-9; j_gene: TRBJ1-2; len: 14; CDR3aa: CSSSAQGVNYGYTF; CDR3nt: TGTTCCAGCAGCGCGCAGGGGGTTAACTATGGCTACACCTTC
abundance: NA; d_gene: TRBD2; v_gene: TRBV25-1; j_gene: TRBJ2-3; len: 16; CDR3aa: CASSEFGGGSTDTQYF; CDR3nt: TGTGCCAGCAGTGAGTTCGGGGGGGGGAGTACAGATACGCAGTATTTT
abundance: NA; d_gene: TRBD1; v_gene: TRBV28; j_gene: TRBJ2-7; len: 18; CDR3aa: CASSLLSRDSSIYYEQYF; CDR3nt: TGTGCCAGCAGTTTACTCTCCAGGGACAGTTCTATCTACTACGAGCAGTACTTC
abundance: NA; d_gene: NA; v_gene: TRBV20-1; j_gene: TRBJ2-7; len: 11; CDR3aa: CRVEDAYEQYF; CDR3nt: TGCAGGGTGGAGGACGCCTACGAGCAGTACTTC
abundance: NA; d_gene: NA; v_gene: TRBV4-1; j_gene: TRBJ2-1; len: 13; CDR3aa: CASSQDNYNEQFF; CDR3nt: TGCGCCAGCAGCCAAGATAACTACAATGAGCAGTTCTTC
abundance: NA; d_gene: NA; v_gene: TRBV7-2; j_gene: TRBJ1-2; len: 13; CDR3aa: CASSLAEAYGYTF; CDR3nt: TGTGCCAGCAGCTTAGCGGAGGCTTATGGCTACACCTTC
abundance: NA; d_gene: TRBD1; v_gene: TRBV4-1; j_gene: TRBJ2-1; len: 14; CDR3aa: CASSHHGTGNEQFF; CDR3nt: TGCGCCAGCAGCCACCATGGGACAGGGAACGAGCAGTTCTTC
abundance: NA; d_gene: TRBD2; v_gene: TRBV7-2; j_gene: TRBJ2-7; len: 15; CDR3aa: CASSLEGLAVGEQYF; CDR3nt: TGTGCCAGCAGCTTAGAGGGACTAGCGGTGGGCGAGCAGTACTTC
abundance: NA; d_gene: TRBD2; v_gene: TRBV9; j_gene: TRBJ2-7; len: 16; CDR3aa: CASSDARLAGVNEQYF; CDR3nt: TGTGCCAGCAGCGACGCACGGCTAGCGGGAGTTAATGAGCAGTACTTC
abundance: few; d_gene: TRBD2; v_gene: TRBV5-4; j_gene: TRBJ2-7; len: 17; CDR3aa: CASSPGWGREGQTEQYF; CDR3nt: TGTGCCAGCAGCCCCGGATGGGGACGGGAGGGCCAGACCGAGCAGTACTTC
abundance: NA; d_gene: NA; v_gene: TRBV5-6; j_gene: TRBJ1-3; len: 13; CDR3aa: CASGFYSGNTIYF; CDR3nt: TGTGCCAGCGGTTTCTACTCTGGAAACACCATATATTTT
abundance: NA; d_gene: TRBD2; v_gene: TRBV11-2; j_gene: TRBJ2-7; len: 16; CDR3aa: CASSLLAGGRAYEQYF; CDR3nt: TGTGCCAGCAGCTTGCTAGCGGGAGGAAGGGCCTACGAGCAGTACTTC
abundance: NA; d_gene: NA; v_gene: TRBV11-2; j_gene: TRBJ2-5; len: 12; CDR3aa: CASSPTGETQYF; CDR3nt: TGTGCCAGCAGCCCCACGGGAGAGACCCAGTACTTC
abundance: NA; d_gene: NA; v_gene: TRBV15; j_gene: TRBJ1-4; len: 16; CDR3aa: CATSRPDTRRNEKLFF; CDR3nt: TGTGCCACCAGCCGCCCTGACACCCGTCGGAATGAAAAACTGTTTTTT
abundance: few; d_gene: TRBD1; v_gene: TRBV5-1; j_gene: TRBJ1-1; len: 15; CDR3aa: CASSLGRQGRSEAFF; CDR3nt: TGCGCCAGCAGCTTGGGTAGACAGGGTCGGAGTGAAGCTTTCTTT
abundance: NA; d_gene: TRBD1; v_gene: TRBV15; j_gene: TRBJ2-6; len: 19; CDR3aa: CATSSLLGTGGSGANVLTF; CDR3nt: TGTGCCACCAGCAGCCTCCTGGGGACAGGGGGCTCTGGGGCCAACGTCCTGACTTTC
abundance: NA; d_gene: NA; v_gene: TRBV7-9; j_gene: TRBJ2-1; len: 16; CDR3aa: CASSRHERSKYNEQFF; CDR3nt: TGTGCCAGCAGCAGACACGAGCGGTCGAAATACAATGAGCAGTTCTTC
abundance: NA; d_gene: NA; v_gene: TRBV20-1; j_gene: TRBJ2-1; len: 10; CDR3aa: CSASTYEQFF; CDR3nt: TGCAGTGCTTCTACCTATGAGCAGTTCTTC
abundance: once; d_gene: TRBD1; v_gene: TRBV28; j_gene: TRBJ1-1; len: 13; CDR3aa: CASSSNRGTEAFF; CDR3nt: TGTGCCAGCAGTTCTAACAGGGGCACTGAAGCTTTCTTT
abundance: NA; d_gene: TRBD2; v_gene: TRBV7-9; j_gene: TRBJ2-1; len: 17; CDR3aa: CASSLKSGLAGGYEQFF; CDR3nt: TGTGCCAGCAGCTTAAAGTCGGGACTAGCGGGAGGGTATGAGCAGTTCTTC
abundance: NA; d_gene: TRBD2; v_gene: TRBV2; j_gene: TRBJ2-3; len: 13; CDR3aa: CASKGLLTDTQYF; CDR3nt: TGTGCCAGCAAGGGACTACTCACAGATACGCAGTATTTT
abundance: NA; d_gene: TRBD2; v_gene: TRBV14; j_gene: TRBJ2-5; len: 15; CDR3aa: CASSQLREGPWAQYF; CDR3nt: TGTGCCAGCAGCCAACTGCGGGAGGGCCCATGGGCCCAGTACTTC
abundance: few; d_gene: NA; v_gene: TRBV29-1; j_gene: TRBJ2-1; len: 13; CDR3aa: CSTRDSNYNEQFF; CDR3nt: TGCAGCACCCGGGACTCAAACTACAATGAGCAGTTCTTC
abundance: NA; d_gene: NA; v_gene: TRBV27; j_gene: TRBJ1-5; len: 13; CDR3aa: CASSPPGNQPQHF; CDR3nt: TGTGCCAGCAGCCCCCCAGGGAATCAGCCCCAGCATTTT
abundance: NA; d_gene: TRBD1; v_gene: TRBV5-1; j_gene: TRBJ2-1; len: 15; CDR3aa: CASSPGTGAYNEQFF; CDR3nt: TGCGCCAGCAGCCCCGGGACAGGGGCCTACAATGAGCAGTTCTTC
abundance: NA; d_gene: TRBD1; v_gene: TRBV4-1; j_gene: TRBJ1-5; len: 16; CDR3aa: CASSQDPGQQNQPQHF; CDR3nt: TGCGCCAGCAGCCAGGATCCGGGACAGCAAAATCAGCCCCAGCATTTT
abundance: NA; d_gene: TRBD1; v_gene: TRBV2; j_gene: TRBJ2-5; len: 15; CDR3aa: CASSAQGVGQETQYF; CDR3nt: TGTGCCAGCAGTGCGCAGGGGGTTGGGCAAGAGACCCAGTACTTC
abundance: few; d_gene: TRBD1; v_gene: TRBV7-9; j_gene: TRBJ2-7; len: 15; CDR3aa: CSSSLGTGMGYEQYF; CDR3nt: TGTTCCAGCAGCCTCGGGACAGGAATGGGCTACGAGCAGTACTTC
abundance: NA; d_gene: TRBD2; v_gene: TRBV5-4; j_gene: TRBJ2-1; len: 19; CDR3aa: CASSLRGLAGGPGYNEQFF; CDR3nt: TGTGCCAGCAGCTTGAGGGGACTAGCGGGAGGGCCGGGGTACAATGAGCAGTTCTTC
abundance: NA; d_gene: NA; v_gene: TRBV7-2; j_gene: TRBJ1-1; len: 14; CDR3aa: CASSEPGLNTEAFF; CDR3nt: TGTGCCAGCAGTGAACCAGGGCTGAACACTGAAGCTTTCTTT
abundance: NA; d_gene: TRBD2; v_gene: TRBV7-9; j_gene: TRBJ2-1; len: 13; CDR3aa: CSSSPGTSYEQFF; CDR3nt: TGTTCCAGCAGCCCCGGGACTAGCTATGAGCAGTTCTTC
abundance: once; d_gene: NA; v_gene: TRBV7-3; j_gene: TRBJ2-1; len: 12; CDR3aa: CASSLLANEQFF; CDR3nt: TGTGCCAGCAGCTTACTGGCTAATGAGCAGTTCTTC
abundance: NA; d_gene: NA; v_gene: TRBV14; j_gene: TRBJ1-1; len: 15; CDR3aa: CASSQTGGTNTEAFF; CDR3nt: TGTGCCAGCAGCCAAACCGGGGGAACGAACACTGAAGCTTTCTTT
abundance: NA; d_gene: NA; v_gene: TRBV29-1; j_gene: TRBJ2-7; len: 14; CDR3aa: CSVRITGFDGEQYF; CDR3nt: TGCAGCGTCCGGATAACAGGGTTTGACGGCGAGCAGTACTTC
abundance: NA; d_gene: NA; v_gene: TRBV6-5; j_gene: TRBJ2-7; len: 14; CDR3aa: CASSYVRGIGEQYF; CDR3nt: TGTGCCAGCAGTTACGTCAGGGGTATCGGCGAGCAGTACTTC
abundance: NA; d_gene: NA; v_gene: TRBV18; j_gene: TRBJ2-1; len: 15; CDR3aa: CASSPVFSSYNEQFF; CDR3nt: TGTGCCAGCTCACCGGTTTTTAGCTCCTACAATGAGCAGTTCTTC
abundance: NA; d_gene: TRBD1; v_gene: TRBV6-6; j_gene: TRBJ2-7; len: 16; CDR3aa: CASRLTGGHSSYEQYF; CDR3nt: TGTGCCAGCAGATTAACAGGGGGCCATAGCTCCTACGAGCAGTACTTC
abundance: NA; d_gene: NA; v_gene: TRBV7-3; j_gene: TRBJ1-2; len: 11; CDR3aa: CASSSGYGYTF; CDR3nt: TGTGCCAGCAGCTCGGGTTATGGCTACACCTTC
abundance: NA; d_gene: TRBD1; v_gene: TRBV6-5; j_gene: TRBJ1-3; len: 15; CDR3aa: CASSKPDREGNTIYF; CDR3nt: TGTGCCAGCAGCAAACCCGACAGGGAGGGAAACACCATATATTTT
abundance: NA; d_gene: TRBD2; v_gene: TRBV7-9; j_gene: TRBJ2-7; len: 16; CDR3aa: CASSPSGGRKSYEQYF; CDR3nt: TGTGCCAGCAGCCCTAGCGGCGGGAGAAAGTCCTACGAGCAATACTTC
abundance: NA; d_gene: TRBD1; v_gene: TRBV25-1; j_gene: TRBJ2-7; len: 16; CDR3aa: CASSPRAIRGRDEQYF; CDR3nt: TGTGCCAGCAGCCCCCGGGCGATCAGGGGGCGAGACGAGCAGTACTTC